The present entry profiles one T cell receptor (beta chain) with its context. Repertoires were generated with immunoSEQ multiplex PCR, while TCRdb's copy carries only in-frame clones and drops some. The sample has approximately 22,000 clones; about 90% are singletons. The record originates from a study of blood T cell repertoires in COVID-19. V lost 3 bases, J lost 2 bases, and 18 bases lay in between. Germline CDR1 and CDR2: SGHRS and YFSETQ. CDR3 length: 16 residues. This TCR was sampled from a man between 65 and 80 years old with active COVID-19. The specimen sequenced was peripheral blood. The chain joins TRBV5-1 to TRBJ2-7; a possible D gene is TRBD2 (7 bases). In nucleotides, the CDR3 is TGCGCCAGCAGCTCCTGGGGGGGGGCCTCCCCCTACGAGCAGTACTTC. It yields the protein CASSSWGGASPYEQYF.